Shown below are 20 T cell receptor beta chains from a single sample sequenced in a study of blood T cell repertoires in COVID-19. TCRdb keeps only in-frame clones here, not all; method: immunoSEQ multiplex PCR. The sample includes fewer than 70,000 clones, approximately 79% seen only once; the top ten take approximately 3%. The sequenced sample was peripheral blood. These receptors originate from a man aged 55 to 70 with acute or convalescent COVID-19.

The chain joins TRBV5-1 to TRBJ1-3; D is perhaps TRBD1 (6 bases). The length of the CDR3 is 14 residues. The V gene lost 1 base and the J gene lost 3 bases, with 8 bases spanning the gap. Germline V gene sequence: CDR1 SGHRS, CDR2 YFSETQ. CDR3 DNA: TGCGCCAGCAGCTTGCAAGGGGGTGGAAACACCATATATTTT. Residues: CASSLQGGGNTIYF. The full variable domain, in which reference TRBV5-1 and TRBJ1-3 provide the parts outside the CDR3, is KAGVTQTPRYLIKTRGQQVTLSCSPISGHRSVSWYQQTPGQGLQFLFEYFSETQRNKGNFPGRFSGRQFSNSRSEMNVSTLELGDSALYLCASSLQGGGNTIYFGEGSWLTVV.

The V call is TRBV5-1, the J call TRBJ1-2; a possible D gene is TRBD1 (5 bases). Germline-derived CDR1 and CDR2 are SGHRS and YFSETQ. The V end was cut by 4 bases, the J end by 7 bases, with 14 bases between. The CDR3 covers 13 residues. CDR3 nucleotide sequence: TGCGCCAGCAGCCCAGAAGGGGTGGGTGGCTACACCTTC. This encodes CASSPEGVGGYTF.

J is TRBJ2-7 and V is TRBV30; D is possibly TRBD1 (5 bases). The V end lost 4 bases, the J end lost 3 bases, and 16 bases lay between the germline ends. Germline-derived CDR1 and CDR2 are GTSNPN and SVGIG (reference sequence). The CDR3 has 14 residues. In DNA form, the CDR3 reads TGTGCCTGGACCTCCGGTAGGGGCCGCTACGAGCAGTACTTC. It encodes CAWTSGRGRYEQYF.

The sample holds one count of this clone. The chain has TRBV7-6 and TRBJ2-3, with D tentatively TRBD1 (5 bases). This CDR3 is 16 amino acids long. CDR1 SGHVS and CDR2 FNYEAQ come from the germline V gene. V was shortened by 5 bases and J by 4 bases, with 19 bases between the two germline ends. CDR3 region: CASSPDSYLGADTQYF. The CDR3 bases are TGTGCCAGCAGCCCCGACAGTTACCTCGGTGCAGATACGCAGTATTTT.

V usage is TRBV7-9 and J usage is TRBJ2-3, with D possibly matching TRBD1 (5 bases). Germline V gives CDR1 SEHNR, CDR2 FQNEAQ (reference sequence). V was cut by 5 bases and J by 2 bases, with 17 bases left in between. This CDR3 region has 16 residues. Here the CDR3 reads CASSRLPTDLTDTQYF. CDR3 in DNA: TGTGCCAGCAGCCGACTCCCGACAGATCTCACAGATACGCAGTATTTT.

This clone appeared a single time. For the CDR3, the DNA is TGTGCCAGCAGGACACCACAGGAGCCCCAGCATTTT. It translates to CASRTPQEPQHF. The chain couples TRBV6-6 to TRBJ1-5; TRBD1 is a possible D gene (5 bases). Germline CDR1 MNHNY, CDR2 SVGAGI (reference sequence). Trimming took off 6 bases at V and 8 bases at J, with 11 bases between the two ends. CDR3 length equals 12 residues.

J is TRBJ1-2 and V is TRBV12-3 or TRBV12-4; unclear D gene. The CDR3 has 12 amino acids. The germline V and J ends were trimmed by 7 bases and 0 bases, with 6 bases remaining between them. The CDR3 protein is CASTASNYGYTF. DNA for the CDR3: TGTGCCAGCACCGCGTCTAACTATGGCTACACCTTC.

The V gene is TRBV4-1, the J gene TRBJ2-3; a possible D gene is TRBD1 (5 bases). Per the germline V gene, CDR1 is MGHRA and CDR2 is YSYEKL. The CDR3 totals 13 residues. V lost 7 bases, J lost 0 bases, and 8 bases lay in between. This chain's CDR3 is CASIGESTDTQYF. CDR3 in DNA: TGCGCCAGCATAGGGGAAAGCACAGATACGCAGTATTTT.

This sequence joins TRBV20-1 and TRBJ1-1; D remains ambiguous. CDR1 and CDR2 (germline): DFQATT, SNEGSKA (reference sequence). V lost 3 bases and J 4 bases, leaving 15 bases between the germline ends. The CDR3 is 14 residues long. CDR3 in DNA: TGCAGTGCTAGTATCGGGAGACGGACCACTGAAGCTTTCTTT. Encoded protein: CSASIGRRTTEAFF.

This clone was observed a handful of times. This rearrangement joins TRBV4-2 to TRBJ2-2; TRBD1 is a possible D gene (6 bases). Trimming pared 0 bases from V and 6 bases from J, leaving 14 bases between. Germline CDR1 LGHNA, CDR2 YNFKEQ. CDR3 size: 16 residues. This chain's CDR3 is CASSQDLGAGAGELFF. CDR3 bases: TGTGCCAGCAGCCAAGATCTGGGGGCAGGCGCCGGGGAGCTGTTTTTT.

The V and J genes are TRBV5-1 and TRBJ2-4; no firm D call. The CDR3 length is 14 residues. The V end lost 3 bases, the J end lost 4 bases, and 11 bases lay between the germline ends. The germline V gene encodes CDR1 SGHRS and CDR2 YFSETQ. CDR3 amino acids: CASSYQASKNIQYF. The CDR3 coding sequence is TGCGCCAGCAGCTATCAGGCTTCGAAAAACATTCAGTACTTC. Based on the CDR3 plus reference TRBV5-1 and TRBJ2-4, the full variable domain is KAGVTQTPRYLIKTRGQQVTLSCSPISGHRSVSWYQQTPGQGLQFLFEYFSETQRNKGNFPGRFSGRQFSNSRSEMNVSTLELGDSALYLCASSYQASKNIQYFGAGTRLSVL.

This clone was seen just once. The chain employs TRBV27 and TRBJ2-3; TRBD1 matches 8 bases. CDR3 length equals 16 residues. Germline CDR1 MNHEY, CDR2 SMNVEV (reference sequence). After removal of 4 bases from V and 4 bases from J, the junction contained 10 bases not matched to a gene. The CDR3 sequence: CASSSSGTGRADTQYF. The CDR3 DNA follows: TGTGCCAGCAGTTCCTCCGGGACAGGACGCGCAGATACGCAGTATTTT.

The sample holds a few counts of this clone. This chain uses TRBV5-6 with TRBJ2-3; 7 nucleotides agree with TRBD2. The V and J ends lost 4 bases and 4 bases, in that order; junction bases with no gene match: 3. CDR3 length: 13 amino acids. Looked up from germline, CDR1 is SGHDT and CDR2 is YYEEEE. The CDR3 spells CASSGAGADTQYF. CDR3 in DNA: TGTGCCAGCAGCGGGGCGGGGGCAGATACGCAGTATTTT. The variable domain in full, with the rest retrieved from reference TRBV5-6 and TRBJ2-3, is DAGVTQSPTHLIKTRGQQVTLRCSPKSGHDTVSWYQQALGQGPQFIFQYYEEEERQRGNFPDRFSGHQFPNYSSELNVNALLLGDSALYLCASSGAGADTQYFGPGTRLTVL.

This sequence joins TRBV7-3 and TRBJ2-5; D gene ambiguous. The germline gives CDR1 SGHTA, CDR2 FQGTGA. This CDR3 is built from 12 residues. V lost 4 bases and J 4 bases, leaving 7 bases between the germline ends. This CDR3 is CASSSLRETQYF. DNA for the CDR3: TGTGCCAGCAGCTCCCTTAGAGAGACCCAGTACTTC.

The chain uses TRBV24-1 and TRBJ1-2, with D unresolved. This CDR3 has 14 residues. The germline V gene has CDR1 KGHDR and CDR2 SFDVKD. V dropped 3 bases and J dropped 7 bases, with 14 bases sitting between them. CDR3 region: CATSDDKGAGGYTF. Written as DNA, the CDR3 is TGTGCCACCAGTGATGATAAGGGAGCGGGTGGCTACACCTTC.

This chain links TRBV10-2 with TRBJ2-7; TRBD1 matches at 7 bases. Per germline, CDR1 WSHSY and CDR2 SAAADI. The CDR3 is 14 amino acids. J gave up 0 bases and V 8 bases, and 7 bases lay outside the gene matches. The CDR3 nucleotides read TGCGCCAGCGTGGGGACAGCCAGCTCCTACGAGCAGTACTTC. Translated: CASVGTASSYEQYF.

The chain has TRBV4-1 and TRBJ2-6; D might be TRBD2 (5 bases). This CDR3 has 20 residues. Trimming took 1 base from V and 0 from J, leaving 19 bases between them. Germline lookup yields CDR1 MGHRA and CDR2 YSYEKL. The CDR3 DNA reads TGCGCCAGCAGCCAAGGGATTAAGAGGGTCGCCTTCTCTGGGGCCAACGTCCTGACTTTC. Its translation: CASSQGIKRVAFSGANVLTF.

This clone has a handful of counts. This same CDR3 is encoded by further DNA sequences in the sample. The rearrangement uses TRBV11-2 and TRBJ2-5; D uncertain. Germline V CDR1 and CDR2: SGHAT, FQNNGV. The V gene lost 1 base and the J gene lost 3 bases, with 6 bases spanning the gap. The CDR3 is 13 residues long. CDR3 coding DNA: TGTGCCAGCAGCTTAGGGCTAGAAGAGACCCAGTACTTC. It translates to CASSLGLEETQYF.

The chain has TRBV9 and TRBJ2-7, with TRBD1 matching over 9 bases. Germline CDR1 is SGDLS and CDR2 is YYNGEE. Trimming removed 4 bases from V and 3 bases from J; junction bases left unmatched: 5. The CDR3 has 14 residues. The CDR3 nucleotides read TGTGCCAGCAGCCCCCCGGGACAGGGCTACGAGCAGTACTTC. Translation gives CASSPPGQGYEQYF.

The V call is TRBV30, the J call TRBJ2-3; maybe TRBD2 (7 bases). Deletions cut 2 bases from V and 3 bases from J, with 18 bases between. Germline V lookup: CDR1 GTSNPN, CDR2 SVGIG (reference sequence). The CDR3 is 16 amino acids. This chain's CDR3 is CAWSSSGGLGTDTQYF. CDR3 bases: TGTGCCTGGAGTTCCTCCGGGGGGCTCGGTACAGATACGCAGTATTTT.